This TCR beta chain stems from a study of T cells in Graves' hyperthyroidism and ophthalmopathy. Study background: Peripheral blood specimens were obtained at initial diagnosis, prior to any treatment.

RNA transcripts were the template for amplifying TCR beta CDR3 regions. First-round RT-PCR of the TCR CDR3 relied on the HTBI primer set. TCRdb fed the multiplex PCR reads into MiXCR, producing one record per CDR3 protein. This sample has 370,000 or so distinct CDR3 sequences; roughly 13% occur once, and the top ten carry about a fifth. This clonotype was recorded a few times. The PBMCs were sourced from fresh peripheral blood (about 10 ml). CDR1 is LGHDT, CDR2 YNNKEL, per germline (reference sequence). Losses at the gene ends were 3 bases for V and 5 bases for J; bases not matched to a gene: 13. This CDR3 is built from 16 residues.

This receptor was identified in a man between 25 and 39 years old with Graves' hyperthyroidism that later progressed to Graves' ophthalmopathy. The chain combines TRBV3-1 with TRBJ2-7, with 7 bases identical to TRBD1. The specimen was blood. CDR3 in DNA: TGTGCCAGCAGCCAGGGAATCTGGCAGGGGGAAGACGAGCAGTACTTC. It codes for CASSQGIWQGEDEQYF.